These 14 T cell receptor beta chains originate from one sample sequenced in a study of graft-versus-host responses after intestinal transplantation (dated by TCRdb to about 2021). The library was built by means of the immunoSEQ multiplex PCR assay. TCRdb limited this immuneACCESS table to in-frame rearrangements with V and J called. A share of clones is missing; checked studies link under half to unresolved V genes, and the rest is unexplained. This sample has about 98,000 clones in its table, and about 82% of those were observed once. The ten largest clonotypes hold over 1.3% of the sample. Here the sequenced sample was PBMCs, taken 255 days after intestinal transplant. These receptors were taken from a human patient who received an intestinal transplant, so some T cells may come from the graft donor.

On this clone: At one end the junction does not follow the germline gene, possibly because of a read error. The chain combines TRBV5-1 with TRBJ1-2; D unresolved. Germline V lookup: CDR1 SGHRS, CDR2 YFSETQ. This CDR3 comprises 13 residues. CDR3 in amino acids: CASRLDLDYGYTF. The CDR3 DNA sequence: TGCGCCAGCAGATTGGACCTGGACTATGGCTACACCTTC.

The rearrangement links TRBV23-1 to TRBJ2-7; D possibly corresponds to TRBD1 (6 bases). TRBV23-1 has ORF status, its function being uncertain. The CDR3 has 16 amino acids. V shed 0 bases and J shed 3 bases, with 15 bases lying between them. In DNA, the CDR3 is TGCGCCAGCAGTCAATCGAGGCAGGGGTACGGCTACGAGCAGTACTTC. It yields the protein CASSQSRQGYGYEQYF.

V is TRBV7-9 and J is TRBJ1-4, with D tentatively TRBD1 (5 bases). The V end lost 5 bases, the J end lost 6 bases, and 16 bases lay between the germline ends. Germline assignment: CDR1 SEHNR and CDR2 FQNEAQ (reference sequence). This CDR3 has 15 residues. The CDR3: CASSPGGTAYEKLFF. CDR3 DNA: TGTGCCAGCAGCCCCGGAGGGACGGCCTATGAAAAACTGTTTTTT.

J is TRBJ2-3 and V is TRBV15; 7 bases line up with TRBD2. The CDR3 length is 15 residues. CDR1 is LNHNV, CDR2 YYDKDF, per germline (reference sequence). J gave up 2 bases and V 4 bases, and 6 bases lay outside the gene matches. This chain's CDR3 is CATSTTGGPTDTQYF. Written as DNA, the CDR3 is TGTGCCACCAGCACGACGGGAGGCCCCACAGATACGCAGTATTTT.

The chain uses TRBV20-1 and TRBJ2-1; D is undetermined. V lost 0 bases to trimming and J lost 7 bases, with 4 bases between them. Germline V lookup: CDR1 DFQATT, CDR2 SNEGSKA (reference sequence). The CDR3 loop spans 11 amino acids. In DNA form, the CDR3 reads TGCAGTGCTAGAGATTGGAATGAGCAGTTCTTC. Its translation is CSARDWNEQFF.

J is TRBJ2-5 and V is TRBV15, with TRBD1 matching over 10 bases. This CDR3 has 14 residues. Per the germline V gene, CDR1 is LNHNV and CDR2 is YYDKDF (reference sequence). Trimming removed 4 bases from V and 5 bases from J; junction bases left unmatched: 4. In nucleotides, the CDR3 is TGTGCCACCAGCAAGGGACAGGGGACGGAGACCCAGTACTTC. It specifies CATSKGQGTETQYF.

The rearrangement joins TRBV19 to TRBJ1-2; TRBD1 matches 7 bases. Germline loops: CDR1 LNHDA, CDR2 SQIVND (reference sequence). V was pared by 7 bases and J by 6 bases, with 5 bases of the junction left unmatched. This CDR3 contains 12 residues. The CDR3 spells CASNQGEDGYTF. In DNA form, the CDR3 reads TGTGCCAGTAATCAGGGGGAGGATGGCTACACCTTC.

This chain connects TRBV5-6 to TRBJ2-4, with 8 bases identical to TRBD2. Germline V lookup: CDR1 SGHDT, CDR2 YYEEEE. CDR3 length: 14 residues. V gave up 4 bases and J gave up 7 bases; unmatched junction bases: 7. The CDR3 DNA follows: TGTGCCAGCAGCCCGGCGGGGGGCCGTAACATTCAGTACTTC. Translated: CASSPAGGRNIQYF. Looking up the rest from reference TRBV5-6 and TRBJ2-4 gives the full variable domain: DAGVTQSPTHLIKTRGQQVTLRCSPKSGHDTVSWYQQALGQGPQFIFQYYEEEERQRGNFPDRFSGHQFPNYSSELNVNALLLGDSALYLCASSPAGGRNIQYFGAGTRLSVL.

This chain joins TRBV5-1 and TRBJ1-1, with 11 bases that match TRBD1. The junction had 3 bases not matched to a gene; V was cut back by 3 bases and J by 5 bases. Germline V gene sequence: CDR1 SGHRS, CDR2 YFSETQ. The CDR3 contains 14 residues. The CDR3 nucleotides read TGCGCCAGCAGCTCGGACAGGGGGCTTACTGAAGCTTTCTTT. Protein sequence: CASSSDRGLTEAFF.

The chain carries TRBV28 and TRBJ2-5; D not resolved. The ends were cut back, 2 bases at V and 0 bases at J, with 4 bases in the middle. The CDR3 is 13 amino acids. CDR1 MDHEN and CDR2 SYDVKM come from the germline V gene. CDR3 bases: TGTGCCAGCAGTTTAGGGGACCAAGAGACCCAGTACTTC. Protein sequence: CASSLGDQETQYF. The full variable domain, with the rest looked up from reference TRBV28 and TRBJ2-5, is DVKVTQSSRYLVKRTGEKVFLECVQDMDHENMFWYRQDPGLGLRLIYFSYDVKMKEKGDIPEGYSVSREKKERFSLILESASTNQTSMYLCASSLGDQETQYFGPGTRLLVL.

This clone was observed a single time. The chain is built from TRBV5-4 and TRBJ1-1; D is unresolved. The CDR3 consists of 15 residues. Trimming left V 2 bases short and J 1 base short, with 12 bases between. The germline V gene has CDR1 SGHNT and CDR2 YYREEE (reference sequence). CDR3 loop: CASSLGLGTNTEAFF. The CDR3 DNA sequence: TGTGCCAGCAGCTTAGGCTTGGGCACGAACACTGAAGCTTTCTTT.

CDR3 sequence (DNA): TGTGCCAGTAGTATCCCAACAGGTACGAGCACAGATACGCAGTATTTT. This codes for CASSIPTGTSTDTQYF. The chain links TRBV19 to TRBJ2-3, with D possibly matching TRBD1 (5 bases). The V end lost 3 bases, the J end lost 0 bases, and 13 bases lay between the germline ends. The CDR3 totals 16 residues. Germline V gene data show CDR1 as LNHDA and CDR2 as SQIVND (reference sequence).

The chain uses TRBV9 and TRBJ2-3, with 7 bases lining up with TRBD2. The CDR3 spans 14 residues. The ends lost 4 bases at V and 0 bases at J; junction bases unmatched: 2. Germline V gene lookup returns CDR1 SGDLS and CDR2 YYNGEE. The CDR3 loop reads CASSPGGSTDTQYF. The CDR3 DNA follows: TGTGCCAGCAGCCCCGGGGGGAGCACAGATACGCAGTATTTT.

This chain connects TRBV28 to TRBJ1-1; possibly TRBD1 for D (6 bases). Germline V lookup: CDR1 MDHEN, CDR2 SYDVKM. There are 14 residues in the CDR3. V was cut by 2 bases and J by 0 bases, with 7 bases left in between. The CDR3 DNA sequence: TGTGCCAGCAGTTTAGGGGGGCTGAACACTGAAGCTTTCTTT. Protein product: CASSLGGLNTEAFF.